Listed below are T cell receptor beta chains from one sample, sequenced in a study of blood T cell repertoires in COVID-19. The repertoire was sequenced with immunoSEQ multiplex PCR; TCRdb's copy has only in-frame clones and lacks some. Of around 240,000 clones listed, 80% to 90% are singletons. The sequenced material came from PBMCs or T cells enriched from blood (not recorded which). These receptors all stem from a woman aged 50 to 60 who had recovered from COVID-19. Each CDR3 is given with its conserved first and last residue. Each record gives: clone size, D gene, V gene, J gene, CDR3 DNA, CDR3 protein. The D gene is left open where the match is weak. Clone sizes are given selectively: once, few, many, or a class where the clone is expanded.

.	TRBD2	TRBV27	TRBJ2-1	TGTGCCAGCACCAGACTAGCGGGAGGTAATGAGCAGTTCTTC	CASTRLAGGNEQFF
once	.	TRBV10-3	TRBJ1-6	TGTGCCATCAGTGAGTCAGTGAGCTCCTATAATTCACCCCTCCACTTT	CAISESVSSYNSPLHF
.	.	TRBV7-2	TRBJ1-5	TGTGCCAGCAGCTTAGATACGTCGGGGGGTCATCAGCCCCAGCATTTT	CASSLDTSGGHQPQHF
.	.	TRBV6-2/TRBV6-3	TRBJ2-7	TGTGCCAGCAGCCTGATGCCAGGGGCTGGCGAGCAGTACTTC	CASSLMPGAGEQYF
.	.	TRBV18	TRBJ2-1	TGTGCCAGCTCACCACCGGGGGGGGCTCGCAATGAGCAGTTCTTC	CASSPPGGARNEQFF
.	.	TRBV4-2	TRBJ1-5	TGTGCCAGCAGCCAAACGGAGCGCAATCAGCCCCAGCATTTT	CASSQTERNQPQHF
.	.	TRBV27	TRBJ2-7	TGTGCCAGCAGTTCGATTACAGGGCATTACTCCTACGAGCAGTACTTC	CASSSITGHYSYEQYF
.	.	TRBV7-2	TRBJ2-3	TGTGCCAGCAGCGGCTTAAGCGGTGCCCCGGGTACGCAGTATTTT	CASSGLSGAPGTQYF
.	TRBD2	TRBV11-3	TRBJ2-3	TGTGCCAGCAGCTCCGGAGCGGGAGGGCCTGGTACGCAGTATTTT	CASSSGAGGPGTQYF
.	TRBD2	TRBV27	TRBJ2-1	TGTGCCAGCAGTTTATTCGGCGGGAGCTCGGGAAATGAGCAGTTCTTC	CASSLFGGSSGNEQFF
.	.	TRBV5-6	TRBJ1-3	TGTGCCAGCAGCTCGACGGGGTCAGGAAACACCATATATTTT	CASSSTGSGNTIYF
.	TRBD1	TRBV6-6	TRBJ1-5	TGTGCCAGCAGTTACTTAGGACAGGGGGCGGGTCAGCCCCAGCATTTT	CASSYLGQGAGQPQHF
few	.	TRBV20-1	TRBJ2-1	TGCAGTGCTAGTATTACACCTAATGAGCAGTTCTTC	CSASITPNEQFF
.	TRBD1	TRBV2	TRBJ1-5	TGTGCCAGCAGTAAAGGACAGGGAGGCAATCAGCCCCAGCATTTT	CASSKGQGGNQPQHF
.	.	TRBV29-1	TRBJ2-1	TGCAGCGTTGAAGATCCTGGACTCAGCTACAATGAGCAGTTCTTC	CSVEDPGLSYNEQFF
once	TRBD1	TRBV28	TRBJ1-2	TGTGCCAGCAGCCCCCGGGACAGGGGGCGTGGCTACACCTTC	CASSPRDRGRGYTF
.	.	TRBV28	TRBJ1-5	TGTGCCAGCAGTTTTTTCAGTTATAGCAATCAGCCCCAGCATTTT	CASSFFSYSNQPQHF
.	TRBD1	TRBV28	TRBJ2-1	TGTGCCAGCAGCGGGACAGGGGGCTCCTACAATGAGCAGTTCTTC	CASSGTGGSYNEQFF
.	.	TRBV24-1	TRBJ1-5	TGTGCCACCAGTGTGTGGGCTCAGCCCCAGCATTTT	CATSVWAQPQHF
.	.	TRBV5-1	TRBJ2-3	TGCGCCAGCAGCTTGAAACAGGATACTAGCACAGATACGCAGTATTTT	CASSLKQDTSTDTQYF
.	.	TRBV24-1	TRBJ2-5	TGTGCCACCAGTGAACCCGGACAGGGAGGGGAGACCCAGTACTTC	CATSEPGQGGETQYF
.	TRBD1	TRBV3-1/TRBV3-2	TRBJ2-7	TGTGCCAGCAGCCAGGTCAGGCCAGGGGGCTACGAGCAGTACTTC	CASSQVRPGGYEQYF
many	.	TRBV5-4	TRBJ2-5	TGTGCCAGCAGTCTTTCCGGGGGATCCGGCAGAGAGACCCAGTACTTC	CASSLSGGSGRETQYF
once	.	TRBV2	TRBJ1-2	TGTGCCAGCAGTGACAGGGCCTATGGCTACACCTTC	CASSDRAYGYTF
.	TRBD1	TRBV7-9	TRBJ2-7	TGTGCCAGCAGTCAAACGACAGGGAGCTCCTACGAGCAGTACTTC	CASSQTTGSSYEQYF
.	TRBD1	TRBV5-1	TRBJ2-3	TGCGCCAGCAGCACCGGACGGACAGGATTTGATACGCAGTATTTT	CASSTGRTGFDTQYF
.	.	TRBV18	TRBJ1-4	TGTGCCAGCTCTCTAAACAGGGCAACTAATGAAAAACTGTTTTTT	CASSLNRATNEKLFF
few	TRBD2	TRBV4-2	TRBJ2-3	TGTGCCAGCAGCGGCCCCCCTAGCGGGCCCGGGGGAGATACGCAGTATTTT	CASSGPPSGPGGDTQYF
.	.	TRBV30	TRBJ2-6	TGTGCCTGGACGTTCGTTACTGGGGCCAACGTCCTGACTTTC	CAWTFVTGANVLTF
.	TRBD2	TRBV2	TRBJ2-7	TGTGCCAGCAGTGGAGAGGGAGGGATTTCCTACGAGCAGTACTTC	CASSGEGGISYEQYF
once	TRBD2	TRBV19	TRBJ2-1	TGTGCCAGTAGTAGCCCGGGGAGAGTAGCGGGAGGAGATGAGCAGTTCTTC	CASSSPGRVAGGDEQFF
.	.	TRBV19	TRBJ2-3	TGTGCCAGTAGTATGCAGGCCCCTGGGGATACGCAGTATTTT	CASSMQAPGDTQYF
.	TRBD2	TRBV27	TRBJ2-1	TGTGCCAGCACCCAGTACTCCTATACCCTAGCGGGTGACAATGAGCAGTTCTTC	CASTQYSYTLAGDNEQFF
.	TRBD1	TRBV18	TRBJ1-5	TGTGCCAGCTCACAGGGGGCGGGCAATCAGCCCCAGCATTTT	CASSQGAGNQPQHF
.	.	TRBV6-5	TRBJ1-1	TGTGCCAGCAGTTGGGGACAAAACACTGAAGCTTTCTTT	CASSWGQNTEAFF
.	.	TRBV7-9	TRBJ1-2	TGTGCCAGCAGCTTAGACACAGCTCGTCATGGCTACACCTTC	CASSLDTARHGYTF
.	.	TRBV12-3/TRBV12-4	TRBJ1-5	TGTGCCAGCAGTTTTGTAGGGGAGGCCCAGCATTTT	CASSFVGEAQHF
once	TRBD2	TRBV6-5	TRBJ2-1	TGTGCCAGCAGCAGGACTAGTAATGAGCAGTTCTTC	CASSRTSNEQFF
.	.	TRBV6-5	TRBJ1-4	TGTGCCACCACCGTTGACAGGCCTGGTAATGAAAAACTGTTTTTT	CATTVDRPGNEKLFF
.	.	TRBV28	TRBJ1-2	TGTGCCAGCATCCTCACAGGTTCTTATGGCTACACCTTC	CASILTGSYGYTF
.	.	TRBV6-5	TRBJ2-5	TGTGCCAGCAGATCCTTGGAGGGGACCCAGTACTTC	CASRSLEGTQYF
once	.	TRBV5-8	TRBJ1-2	TGTGCCAGCAGCTTGGCCCCCGGGACTAACTATGGCTACACCTTC	CASSLAPGTNYGYTF
.	TRBD2	TRBV7-9	TRBJ2-3	TGTGCCAGCAGCTCGCTCGGCGGGAGGGCCCCAGATACGCAGTATTTT	CASSSLGGRAPDTQYF
.	.	TRBV28	TRBJ2-7	TGTGCCAGCAGTCCAATAGGGGGAATTAGCTACGAGCAGTACTTC	CASSPIGGISYEQYF
.	.	TRBV5-4	TRBJ1-1	TGTGCCAGCAGCCCCTATATGAACACTGAAGCTTTCTTT	CASSPYMNTEAFF
.	.	TRBV27	TRBJ1-4	TGTGCCAGCAGGCTACAGGGCGGCGAAAAACTGTTTTTT	CASRLQGGEKLFF
.	.	TRBV7-8	TRBJ1-2	TGTGCCAGCAGCTTATCGCGCGTTGGGGCTGGGTATGGCTACACCTTC	CASSLSRVGAGYGYTF
.	.	TRBV5-1	TRBJ1-3	TGCGCCAGCAGCTTGGAGGGGGAAGGAAACACCATATATTTT	CASSLEGEGNTIYF
.	.	TRBV7-9	TRBJ1-1	TGTGCCAGCAGCTTACAAGGGGGAAACACTGAAGCTTTCTTT	CASSLQGGNTEAFF